The T cell receptor beta chain under discussion was sequenced for a study of T cells in Graves' hyperthyroidism and ophthalmopathy. Notes on the study in general: Stable hyperthyroidism was separated from ophthalmopathy by a model based on 13 V-J features.

V gave up 3 bases and J gave up 4 bases, with 16 bases separating them. CDR3 length: 16 residues. The V gene's germline CDR1 is KGHSH and CDR2 LQKENI. This clonotype was detected many times. Antigen: not known. TCR beta CDR3 sequences were amplified from RNA transcripts. HTBI primers drove first-round RT-PCR of the TCR CDR3. MiXCR, applied by TCRdb to the multiplex PCR reads, yields one record per CDR3 protein. The sample includes some 560,000 distinct CDR3 sequences, more than 15% seen only once; the top ten take approximately 7%. Sequencing was carried out using blood. The chain recombines TRBV18 with TRBJ1-5; maybe TRBD1 (6 bases). This TCR came from a woman aged 25-40 years with Graves' hyperthyroidism. The CDR3 is CASSPNRDIGNQPQHF. The CDR3 DNA sequence: TGTGCCAGCTCACCCAACCGGGACATTGGAAATCAGCCCCAGCATTTT.